This TCR beta chain was profiled in a study of CD8+ T cells in alopecia areata. Germline CDR1 SGHTA, CDR2 FQGNSA. V was trimmed by 2 bases and J by 7 bases, leaving 18 bases between them. This CDR3 is built from 15 residues. As the sequencing template, cDNA was produced by extracting RNA and reverse transcribing it. TCRdb keeps only in-frame clones here, not all; method: immunoSEQ multiplex PCR. The repertoire holds some 120,000 clones, roughly 54% seen once, with 4.5% to 5.5% in the top ten. The sequenced sample was CD4+ T cells sorted from blood, obtained at week 0. This TCR was recovered from a human donor with alopecia areata. The V and J genes are TRBV7-2 and TRBJ2-7, with D unclear. CDR3 nucleotides: TGTGCCAGCAGCTTAATGCGGTCAAGCCCGTGGGAGCAGTACTTC. Translation gives CASSLMRSSPWEQYF.